The source of this T cell receptor (beta chain) is a study of shared clonotypes between healthy human individuals. Turning to the study itself: CD8 memory received one plate per donor, CD8 naive two, CD4 memory three and CD4 naive three. Study outcomes and limitations: How much donors shared clonotypes was expected to be affected by sequencing depth.

CD45RO-negative cells were positively selected for CCR7, leaving out terminally differentiated effector memory CD45RA+ cells. Details on this clone: What it binds is not known.

Some clones are missing from TCRdb's copy, which holds only in-frame ones; the method was immunoSEQ multiplex PCR. The top ten clones hold approximately 1.7% of a sample with approximately 2,000,000 clones, around 93% of them seen once. The length of the CDR3 is 18 residues. Trimming pared 6 bases from V and 4 bases from J, leaving 26 bases between. From germline, CDR1 is KGHSH and CDR2 LQKENI. This sequence originates from a man aged 18 to 30 in good health. Some clones in this sample may be carry-over from other donors' samples. Material for sequencing was naive CD8+ T cells from PBMCs. V usage is TRBV18 and J usage is TRBJ2-3; D tentatively reads TRBD1 or TRBD2 (5 bases each). CDR3 protein: CASSPEPSFTRGADTQYF. The CDR3 bases are TGTGCCAGCTCCCCCGAGCCCTCATTCACTCGGGGCGCAGATACGCAGTATTTT.